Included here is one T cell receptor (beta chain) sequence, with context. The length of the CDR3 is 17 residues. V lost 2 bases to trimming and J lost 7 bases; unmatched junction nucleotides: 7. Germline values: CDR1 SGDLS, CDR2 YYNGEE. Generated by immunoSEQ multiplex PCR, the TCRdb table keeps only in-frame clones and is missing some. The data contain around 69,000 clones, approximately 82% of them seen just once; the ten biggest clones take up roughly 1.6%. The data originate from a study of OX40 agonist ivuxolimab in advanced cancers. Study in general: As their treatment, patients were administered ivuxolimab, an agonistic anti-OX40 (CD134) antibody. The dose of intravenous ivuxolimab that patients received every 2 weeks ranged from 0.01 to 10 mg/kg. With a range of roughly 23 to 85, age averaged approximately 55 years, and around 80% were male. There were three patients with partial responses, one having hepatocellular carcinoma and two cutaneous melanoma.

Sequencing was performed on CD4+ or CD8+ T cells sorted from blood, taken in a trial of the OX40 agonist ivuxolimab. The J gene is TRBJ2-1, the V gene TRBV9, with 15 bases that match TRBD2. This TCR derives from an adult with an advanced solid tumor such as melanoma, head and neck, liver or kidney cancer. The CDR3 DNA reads TGTGCCAGCAGCGTCGGACTAGCGGGAGGGCCGCGAAATGAGCAGTTCTTC. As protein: CASSVGLAGGPRNEQFF.